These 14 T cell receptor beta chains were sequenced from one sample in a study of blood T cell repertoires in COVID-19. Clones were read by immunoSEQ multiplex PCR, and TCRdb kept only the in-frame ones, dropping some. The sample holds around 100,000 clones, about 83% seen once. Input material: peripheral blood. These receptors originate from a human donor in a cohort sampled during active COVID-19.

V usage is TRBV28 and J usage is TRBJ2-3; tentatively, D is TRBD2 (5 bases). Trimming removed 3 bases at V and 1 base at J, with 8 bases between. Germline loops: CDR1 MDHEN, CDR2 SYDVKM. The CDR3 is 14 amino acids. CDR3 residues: CASSLGVRTDTQYF. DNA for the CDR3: TGTGCCAGCAGTTTGGGAGTACGCACAGATACGCAGTATTTT.

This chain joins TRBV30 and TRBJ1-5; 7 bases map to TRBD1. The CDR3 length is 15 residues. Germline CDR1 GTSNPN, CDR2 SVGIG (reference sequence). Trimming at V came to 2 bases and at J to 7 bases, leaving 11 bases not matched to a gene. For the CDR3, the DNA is TGTGCCTGGAGTCCATCCACAGGGGTAGGGCAGCCCCAGCATTTT. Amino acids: CAWSPSTGVGQPQHF.

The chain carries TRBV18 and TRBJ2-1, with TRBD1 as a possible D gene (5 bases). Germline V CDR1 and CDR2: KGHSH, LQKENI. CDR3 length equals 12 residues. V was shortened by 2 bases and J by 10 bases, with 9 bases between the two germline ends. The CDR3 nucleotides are TGTGCCAGCTCACCATTAGGGGCGGAGCAGTTCTTC. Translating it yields CASSPLGAEQFF. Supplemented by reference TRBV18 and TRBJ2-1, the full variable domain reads NAGVMQNPRHLVRRRGQEARLRCSPMKGHSHVYWYRQLPEEGLKFMVYLQKENIIDESGMPKERFSAEFPKEGPSILRIQQVVRGDSAAYFCASSPLGAEQFFGPGTRLTVL.

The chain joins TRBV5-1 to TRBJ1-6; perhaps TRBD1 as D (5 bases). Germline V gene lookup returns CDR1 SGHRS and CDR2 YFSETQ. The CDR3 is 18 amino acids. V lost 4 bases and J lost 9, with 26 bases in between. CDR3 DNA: TGCGCCAGCAGCCCGAGCGGCCTCGGGTCAGGGAGGGCTTCACCCCTCCACTTT. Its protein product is CASSPSGLGSGRASPLHF.

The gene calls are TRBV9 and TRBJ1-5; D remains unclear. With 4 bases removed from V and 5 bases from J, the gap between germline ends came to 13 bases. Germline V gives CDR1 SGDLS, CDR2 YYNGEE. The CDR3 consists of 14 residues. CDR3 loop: CASSPRLNDQPQHF. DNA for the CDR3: TGTGCCAGCAGCCCCCGACTGAACGATCAGCCCCAGCATTTT. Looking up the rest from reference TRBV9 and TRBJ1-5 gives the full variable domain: DSGVTQTPKHLITATGQRVTLRCSPRSGDLSVYWYQQSLDQGLQFLIQYYNGEERAKGNILERFSAQQFPDLHSELNLSSLELGDSALYFCASSPRLNDQPQHFGDGTRLSIL.

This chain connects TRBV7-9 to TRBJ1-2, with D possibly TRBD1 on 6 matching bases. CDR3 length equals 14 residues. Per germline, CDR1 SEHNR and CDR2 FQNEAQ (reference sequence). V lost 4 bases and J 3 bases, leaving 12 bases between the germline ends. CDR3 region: CASSSTGLDYGYTF. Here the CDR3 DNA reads TGTGCCAGCAGCTCAACAGGGTTGGACTATGGCTACACCTTC. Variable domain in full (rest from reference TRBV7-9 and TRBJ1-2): DTGVSQNPRHKITKRGQNVTFRCDPISEHNRLYWYRQTLGQGPEFLTYFQNEAQLEKSRLLSDRFSAERPKGSFSTLEIQRTEQGDSAMYLCASSSTGLDYGYTFGSGTRLTVV.

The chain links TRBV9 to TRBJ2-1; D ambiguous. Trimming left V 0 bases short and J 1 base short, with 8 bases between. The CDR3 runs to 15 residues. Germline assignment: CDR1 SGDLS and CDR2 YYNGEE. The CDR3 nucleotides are TGTGCCAGCAGCGTAGAGGTACAGTCCTACAATGAGCAGTTCTTC. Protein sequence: CASSVEVQSYNEQFF.

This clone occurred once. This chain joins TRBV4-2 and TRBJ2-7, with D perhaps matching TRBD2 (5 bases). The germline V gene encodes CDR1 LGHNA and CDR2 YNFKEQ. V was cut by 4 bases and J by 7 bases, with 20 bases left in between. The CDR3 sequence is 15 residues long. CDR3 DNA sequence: TGTGCCAGCAGCCTCGAGGGTAATTTGGCTACGGAGCAGTACTTC. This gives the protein CASSLEGNLATEQYF.

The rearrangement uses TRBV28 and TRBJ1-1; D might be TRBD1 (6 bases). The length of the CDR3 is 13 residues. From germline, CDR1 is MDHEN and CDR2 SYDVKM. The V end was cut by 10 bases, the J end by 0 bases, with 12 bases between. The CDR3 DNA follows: TGTGCCACGGGACACCGCATGAACACTGAAGCTTTCTTT. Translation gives CATGHRMNTEAFF.

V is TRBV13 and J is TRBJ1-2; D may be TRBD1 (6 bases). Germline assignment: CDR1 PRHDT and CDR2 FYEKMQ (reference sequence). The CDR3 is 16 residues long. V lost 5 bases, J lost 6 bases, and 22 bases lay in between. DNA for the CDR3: TGTGCCAGCAGCCCAGAGGGCATCAGGGGAGAGGATGGCTACACCTTC. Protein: CASSPEGIRGEDGYTF.

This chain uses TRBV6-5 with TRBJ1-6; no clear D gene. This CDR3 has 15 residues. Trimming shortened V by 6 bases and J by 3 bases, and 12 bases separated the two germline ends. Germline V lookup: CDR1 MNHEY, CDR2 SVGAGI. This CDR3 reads CASSFTGIYNSPLHF. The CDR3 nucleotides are TGTGCCAGCAGCTTCACCGGGATCTATAATTCACCCCTCCACTTT.

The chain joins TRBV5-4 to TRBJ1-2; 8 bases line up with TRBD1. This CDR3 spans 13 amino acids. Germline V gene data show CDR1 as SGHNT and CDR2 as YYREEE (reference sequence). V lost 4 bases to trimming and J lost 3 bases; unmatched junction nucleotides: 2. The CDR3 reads CASSQTGDYGYTF. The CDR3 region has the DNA TGTGCCAGCAGCCAGACAGGGGACTATGGCTACACCTTC.

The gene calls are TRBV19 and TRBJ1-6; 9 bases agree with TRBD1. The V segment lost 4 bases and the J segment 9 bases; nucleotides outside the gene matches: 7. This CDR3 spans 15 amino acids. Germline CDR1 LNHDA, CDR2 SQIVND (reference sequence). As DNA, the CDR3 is TGTGCCAGTAGTACCGGACAGGGGATCGGTTCACCCCTCCACTTT. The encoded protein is CASSTGQGIGSPLHF.

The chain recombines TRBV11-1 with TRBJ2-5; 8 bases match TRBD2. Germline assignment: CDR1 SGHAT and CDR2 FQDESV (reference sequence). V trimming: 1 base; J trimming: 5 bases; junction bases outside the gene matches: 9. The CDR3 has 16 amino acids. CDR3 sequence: CASSLGVAGIVETQYF. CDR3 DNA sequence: TGTGCCAGCAGCTTAGGGGTAGCGGGGATCGTGGAGACCCAGTACTTC.